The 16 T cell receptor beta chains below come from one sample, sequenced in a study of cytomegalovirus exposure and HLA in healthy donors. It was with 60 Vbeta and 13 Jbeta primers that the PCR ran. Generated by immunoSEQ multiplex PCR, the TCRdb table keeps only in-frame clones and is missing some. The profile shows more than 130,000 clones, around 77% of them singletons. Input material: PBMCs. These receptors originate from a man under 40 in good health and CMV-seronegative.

The CDR3 is CASSSGAGGVRETQYF. CDR3 DNA sequence: TGTGCCAGCAGTTCGGGAGCGGGAGGGGTGAGGGAGACCCAGTACTTC. The J gene is TRBJ2-5, the V gene TRBV28, with 10 bases identical to TRBD2. Trimming at V came to 4 bases and at J to 5 bases, leaving 10 bases not matched to a gene. Germline assignment: CDR1 MDHEN and CDR2 SYDVKM. The CDR3 is made up of 16 amino acids. Looking up the rest from reference TRBV28 and TRBJ2-5 gives the full variable domain: DVKVTQSSRYLVKRTGEKVFLECVQDMDHENMFWYRQDPGLGLRLIYFSYDVKMKEKGDIPEGYSVSREKKERFSLILESASTNQTSMYLCASSSGAGGVRETQYFGPGTRLLVL.

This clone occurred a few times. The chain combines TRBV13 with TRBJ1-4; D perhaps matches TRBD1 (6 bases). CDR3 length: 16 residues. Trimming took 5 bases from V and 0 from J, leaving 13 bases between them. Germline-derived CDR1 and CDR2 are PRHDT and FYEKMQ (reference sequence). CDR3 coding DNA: TGTGCCAGCAGCATGGGACACCGGGCAACTAATGAAAAACTGTTTTTT. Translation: CASSMGHRATNEKLFF. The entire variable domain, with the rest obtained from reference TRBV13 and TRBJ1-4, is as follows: AAGVIQSPRHLIKEKRETATLKCYPIPRHDTVYWYQQGPGQDPQFLISFYEKMQSDKGSIPDRFSAQQFSDYHSELNMSSLELGDSALYFCASSMGHRATNEKLFFGSGTQLSVL.

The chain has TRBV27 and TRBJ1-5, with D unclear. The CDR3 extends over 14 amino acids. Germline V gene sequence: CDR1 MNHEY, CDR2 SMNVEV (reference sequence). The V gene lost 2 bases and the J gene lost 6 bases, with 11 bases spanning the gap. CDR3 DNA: TGTGCCAGCAGTTTACGGGGTGTGGGTCAGCCCCAGCATTTT. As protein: CASSLRGVGQPQHF.

CDR3 coding DNA: TGTGCCAGCTCTCAGGGCTACGAGCAGTACTTC. The encoded protein is CASSQGYEQYF. The chain employs TRBV27 and TRBJ2-7; the D gene is possibly TRBD1 (5 bases). Trimming removed 8 bases from V and 3 bases from J, with 8 bases in between. Germline V gene lookup returns CDR1 MNHEY and CDR2 SMNVEV (reference sequence). The CDR3 covers 11 residues.

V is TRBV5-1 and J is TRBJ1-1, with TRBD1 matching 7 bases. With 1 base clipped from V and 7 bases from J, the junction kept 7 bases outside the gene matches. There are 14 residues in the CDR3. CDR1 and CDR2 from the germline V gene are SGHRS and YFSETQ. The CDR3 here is CASSLTGEAVEAFF. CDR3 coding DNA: TGCGCCAGCAGCTTGACAGGGGAAGCGGTTGAAGCTTTCTTT. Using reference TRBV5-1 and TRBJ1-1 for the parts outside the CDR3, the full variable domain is KAGVTQTPRYLIKTRGQQVTLSCSPISGHRSVSWYQQTPGQGLQFLFEYFSETQRNKGNFPGRFSGRQFSNSRSEMNVSTLELGDSALYLCASSLTGEAVEAFFGQGTRLTVV.

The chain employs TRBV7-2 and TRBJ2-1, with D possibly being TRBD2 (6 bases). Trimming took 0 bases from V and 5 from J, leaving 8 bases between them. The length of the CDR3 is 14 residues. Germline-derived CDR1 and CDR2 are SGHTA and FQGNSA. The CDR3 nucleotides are TGTGCCAGCAGCTTAGCGGGGAGGCACAATGAGCAGTTCTTC. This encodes CASSLAGRHNEQFF.

The CDR3: CASSSRLAGEQFF. As DNA, the CDR3 is TGTGCCAGCAGTTCCCGACTAGCTGGTGAGCAGTTCTTC. The V call is TRBV6-5, the J call TRBJ2-1; 7 bases align to TRBD2. V was pared by 4 bases and J by 9 bases, with 6 bases of the junction left unmatched. Germline CDR1 MNHEY, CDR2 SVGAGI. CDR3 length equals 13 residues.

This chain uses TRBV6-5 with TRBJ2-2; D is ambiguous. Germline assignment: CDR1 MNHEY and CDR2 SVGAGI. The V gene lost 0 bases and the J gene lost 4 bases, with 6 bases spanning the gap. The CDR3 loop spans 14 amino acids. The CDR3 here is CASSYSPSTGELFF. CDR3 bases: TGTGCCAGCAGTTACTCCCCCAGCACCGGGGAGCTGTTTTTT.

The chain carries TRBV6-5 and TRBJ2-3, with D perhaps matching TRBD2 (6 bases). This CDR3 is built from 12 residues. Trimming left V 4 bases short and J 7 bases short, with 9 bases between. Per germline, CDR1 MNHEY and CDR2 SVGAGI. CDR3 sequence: CASSSRGNTQYF. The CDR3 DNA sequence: TGTGCCAGCAGTTCCCGGGGGAATACGCAGTATTTT.

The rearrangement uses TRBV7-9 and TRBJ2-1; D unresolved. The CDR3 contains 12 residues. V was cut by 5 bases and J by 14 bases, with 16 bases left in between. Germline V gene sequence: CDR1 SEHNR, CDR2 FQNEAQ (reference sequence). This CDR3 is CASSPHALGEFF. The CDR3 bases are TGTGCCAGCAGCCCGCACGCCCTCGGAGAGTTCTTC.

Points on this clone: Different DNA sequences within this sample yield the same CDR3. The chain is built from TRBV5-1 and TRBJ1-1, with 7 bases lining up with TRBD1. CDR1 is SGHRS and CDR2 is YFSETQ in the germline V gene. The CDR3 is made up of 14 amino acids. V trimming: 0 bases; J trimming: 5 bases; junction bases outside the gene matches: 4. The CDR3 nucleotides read TGCGCCAGCAGCTTGGGACAGGGTAGAACTGAAGCTTTCTTT. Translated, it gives CASSLGQGRTEAFF.

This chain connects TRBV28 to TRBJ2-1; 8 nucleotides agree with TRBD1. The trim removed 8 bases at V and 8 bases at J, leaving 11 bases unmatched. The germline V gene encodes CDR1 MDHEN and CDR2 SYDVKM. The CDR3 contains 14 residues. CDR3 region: CASGTTGVYYEQFF. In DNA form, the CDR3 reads TGTGCCAGCGGAACGACAGGGGTTTATTATGAGCAGTTCTTC.

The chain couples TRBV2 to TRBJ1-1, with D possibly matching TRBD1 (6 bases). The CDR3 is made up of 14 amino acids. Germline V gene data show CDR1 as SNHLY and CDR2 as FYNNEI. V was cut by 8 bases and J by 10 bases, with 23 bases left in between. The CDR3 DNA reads TGTGCCAGCGGACGGGAACCAGGGGTTTCGGGAGCTTTCTTT. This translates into CASGREPGVSGAFF.

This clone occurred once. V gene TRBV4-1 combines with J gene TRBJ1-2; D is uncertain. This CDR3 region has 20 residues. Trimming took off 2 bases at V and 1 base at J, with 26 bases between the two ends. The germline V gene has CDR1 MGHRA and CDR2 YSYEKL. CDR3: CASSQIYLGASTPVNYGYTF. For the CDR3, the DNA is TGCGCCAGCAGCCAAATCTATCTTGGAGCTAGCACTCCTGTTAACTATGGCTACACCTTC.

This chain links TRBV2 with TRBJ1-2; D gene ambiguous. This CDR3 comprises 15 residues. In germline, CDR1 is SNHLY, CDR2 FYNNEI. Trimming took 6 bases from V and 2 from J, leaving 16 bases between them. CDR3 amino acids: CASSFSAGKNYGYTF. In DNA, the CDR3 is TGTGCCAGCAGCTTCTCGGCCGGGAAGAACTATGGCTACACCTTC.

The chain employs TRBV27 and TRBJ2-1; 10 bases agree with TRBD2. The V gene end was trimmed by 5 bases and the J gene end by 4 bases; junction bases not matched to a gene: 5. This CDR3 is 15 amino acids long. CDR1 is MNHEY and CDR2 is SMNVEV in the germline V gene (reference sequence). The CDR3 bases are TGTGCCAGCAGTGCCGGGACTAGCGTTTACAATGAGCAGTTCTTC. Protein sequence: CASSAGTSVYNEQFF.